Following are 18 T cell receptor beta chains from one sample sequenced in a study of immune evolution from preneoplasia to lung adenocarcinoma. Here immunoSEQ multiplex PCR was the method, and the copy in TCRdb shows in-frame clones only, minus some. The sample carries some 15,000 clones, roughly 80% recorded once. Input material: FFPE minimally invasive lung adenocarcinoma tissue. The receptors were gathered from a person between 65 and 80 years old with lung adenocarcinoma.

The CDR3 DNA is TGTGCCAGCAGTTCCGCAACTAGCGTCGGCTACGAGCAGTACTTC. Translation: CASSSATSVGYEQYF. The chain links TRBV28 to TRBJ2-7; 7 bases align to TRBD2. In germline, CDR1 is MDHEN, CDR2 SYDVKM. V lost 4 bases to trimming and J lost 3 bases; unmatched junction nucleotides: 9. The length of the CDR3 is 15 residues. The full variable domain, with the rest looked up from reference TRBV28 and TRBJ2-7, is DVKVTQSSRYLVKRTGEKVFLECVQDMDHENMFWYRQDPGLGLRLIYFSYDVKMKEKGDIPEGYSVSREKKERFSLILESASTNQTSMYLCASSSATSVGYEQYFGPGTRLTVT.

The chain employs TRBV5-1 and TRBJ2-6; 12 bases align to TRBD1. J gave up 4 bases and V 4 bases, and 3 bases lay outside the gene matches. This CDR3 region has 16 residues. Germline V gives CDR1 SGHRS, CDR2 YFSETQ. CDR3 protein: CASSRDRGPGANVLTF. DNA of the CDR3: TGCGCCAGCAGCCGGGACAGGGGGCCGGGGGCCAACGTCCTGACTTTC.

The chain combines TRBV23-1 with TRBJ2-2, with TRBD1 as a possible D gene (9 bases). TRBV23-1 is noted as an ORF with a role that remains uncertain. Trimming stripped 3 bases from V and 4 bases from J, with 24 bases between. The CDR3 is 19 amino acids. The CDR3 reads CASSHPGGPGQGSTGELFF. CDR3 DNA: TGCGCCAGCAGTCACCCGGGAGGGCCGGGACAGGGAAGCACCGGGGAGCTGTTTTTT.

V gene TRBV6-5 combines with J gene TRBJ1-1, with D unresolved. The CDR3 is 11 amino acids. The ends were cut back, 6 bases at V and 7 bases at J, with 9 bases in the middle. From germline, CDR1 is MNHEY and CDR2 SVGAGI. The CDR3, as DNA: TGTGCCAGCAGATCGGCCGGTGAAGCTTTCTTT. It codes for CASRSAGEAFF.

This clone showed up just once. This chain links TRBV11-1 with TRBJ2-5; 9 positions match TRBD2. The CDR3 is 18 amino acids. V shed 2 bases, J shed 2 bases, and the junction held 12 bases outside the gene matches. The germline gives CDR1 SGHAT, CDR2 FQDESV (reference sequence). CDR3 DNA sequence: TGTGCCAGCAGCTTACCTCTCGGTGGGCTAGCGGGACAAGAGACCCAGTACTTC. This encodes CASSLPLGGLAGQETQYF.

The genes are TRBV9 and TRBJ2-3; 7 bases agree with TRBD2. The V gene's germline CDR1 is SGDLS and CDR2 YYNGEE. The CDR3 covers 16 residues. Germline trimming cut 1 base from V and 2 bases from J; bases unmatched to any gene: 7. For the CDR3, the DNA is TGTGCCAGCAGCGTACTAGCGGAGCTATTCACAGATACGCAGTATTTT. Translation gives CASSVLAELFTDTQYF. Based on the CDR3 plus reference TRBV9 and TRBJ2-3, the full variable domain is DSGVTQTPKHLITATGQRVTLRCSPRSGDLSVYWYQQSLDQGLQFLIQYYNGEERAKGNILERFSAQQFPDLHSELNLSSLELGDSALYFCASSVLAELFTDTQYFGPGTRLTVL.

The chain couples TRBV29-1 to TRBJ2-5, with D possibly matching TRBD2 (5 bases). V was trimmed by 5 bases and J by 0 bases, leaving 10 bases between them. Germline CDR1 and CDR2: SQVTM and ANQGSEA. There are 13 residues in the CDR3. The CDR3 here is CSVLVDYQETQYF. CDR3 nucleotide sequence: TGCAGCGTTCTCGTGGACTACCAAGAGACCCAGTACTTC.

This chain joins TRBV5-6 and TRBJ1-2; D unclear. From germline, CDR1 is SGHDT and CDR2 YYEEEE. This CDR3 spans 14 amino acids. Trimming took off 5 bases at V and 5 bases at J, with 16 bases between the two ends. DNA for the CDR3: TGTGCCAGCAGATCGACGGGCAGCGGGTATGGCTACACCTTC. As protein: CASRSTGSGYGYTF.

The V gene is TRBV11-2, the J gene TRBJ2-7, with TRBD1 identical over 7 bases. V shed 5 bases and J 2 bases; nucleotides not matched to a gene: 9. CDR3 length: 15 amino acids. Germline lookup yields CDR1 SGHAT and CDR2 FQNNGV. The CDR3 DNA sequence: TGTGCCAGCAGCCATAAACAGGGGCCAACCTACGAGCAGTACTTC. Amino acid sequence: CASSHKQGPTYEQYF.

The rearrangement links TRBV28 to TRBJ2-3; a possible D gene is TRBD2 (6 bases). This CDR3 comprises 14 residues. V was shortened by 3 bases and J by 3 bases, with 10 bases between the two germline ends. Germline-derived CDR1 and CDR2 are MDHEN and SYDVKM. The CDR3 DNA follows: TGTGCCAGCAGTTTGCGGGGTGGTACAGATACGCAGTATTTT. It encodes CASSLRGGTDTQYF.

This clone was observed a handful of times. The chain combines TRBV9 with TRBJ2-2; TRBD2 matches 9 bases. This CDR3 comprises 16 residues. Losses at the gene ends were 2 bases for V and 0 bases for J; bases not matched to a gene: 2. From germline, CDR1 is SGDLS and CDR2 YYNGEE. The CDR3 DNA reads as TGTGCCAGCAGCGTTAGCGGGGGAGCGAACACCGGGGAGCTGTTTTTT. It specifies CASSVSGGANTGELFF.

The rearrangement links TRBV5-1 to TRBJ1-2; 8 positions match TRBD1. The CDR3 totals 13 residues. The trim removed 6 bases at V and 7 bases at J, leaving 8 bases unmatched. Germline CDR1 and CDR2: SGHRS and YFSETQ. CDR3 loop: CASKETGASGYTF. CDR3 in DNA: TGCGCCAGCAAGGAGACAGGGGCATCTGGCTACACCTTC.

This clone was counted a single time. The rearrangement links TRBV6-5 to TRBJ1-1; D remains unclear. V was trimmed by 0 bases and J by 0 bases, leaving 11 bases between them. Germline V CDR1 and CDR2: MNHEY, SVGAGI. This CDR3 has 16 amino acids. In DNA, the CDR3 is TGTGCCAGCAGTTACTCGGGAGGCGGCCTGAACACTGAAGCTTTCTTT. It codes for CASSYSGGGLNTEAFF.

The chain employs TRBV6-5 and TRBJ1-6, with TRBD1 matching 9 bases. Trimming took 6 bases from V and 7 from J; bases not matched to a gene: 4. The length of the CDR3 is 14 residues. The germline gives CDR1 MNHEY, CDR2 SVGAGI. CDR3 sequence (DNA): TGTGCCAGCAGCTCGACAGGGGGGAATTCACCCCTCCACTTT. Its protein is CASSSTGGNSPLHF.

This chain connects TRBV4-1 to TRBJ1-1; possible D gene TRBD1, 5 bases. Germline assignment: CDR1 MGHRA and CDR2 YSYEKL. The CDR3 covers 15 residues. V was clipped by 0 bases and J by 4 bases, with 12 bases between them. As DNA, the CDR3 is TGCGCCAGCAGCCAAGATAGGTGGGGACTCACTGAAGCTTTCTTT. Protein product: CASSQDRWGLTEAFF.

The chain uses TRBV7-8 and TRBJ1-5; TRBD1 might be the D (5 bases). CDR1 is SGHVS and CDR2 is FQNEAQ in the germline V gene. V gave up 0 bases and J gave up 2 bases, with 20 bases separating them. The CDR3 extends over 19 amino acids. The CDR3 coding sequence is TGTGCCAGCAGCTTAGCGGGCGGGACCCTTTTTTTTGGCAATCAGCCCCAGCATTTT. It specifies CASSLAGGTLFFGNQPQHF.

The chain recombines TRBV19 with TRBJ1-4; perhaps TRBD1 as D (5 bases). Germline V gene data show CDR1 as LNHDA and CDR2 as SQIVND (reference sequence). The CDR3 is 14 residues long. V was trimmed by 3 bases and J by 5 bases, leaving 10 bases between them. The CDR3 loop reads CASSIRQKNEKLFF. In DNA form, the CDR3 reads TGTGCCAGTAGTATCCGACAGAAAAATGAAAAACTGTTTTTT.

This clone was detected once. V usage is TRBV25-1 and J usage is TRBJ1-5, with TRBD1 matching over 7 bases. V lost 6 bases to trimming and J lost 1 base; unmatched junction nucleotides: 3. CDR3 size: 14 residues. Germline V lookup: CDR1 MGHDK, CDR2 SYGVNS. This chain's CDR3 is CASSSGQSNQPQHF. CDR3 nucleotide sequence: TGTGCCAGCAGCTCGGGACAGAGCAATCAGCCCCAGCATTTT.